The T cell receptor (beta chain) described here comes from a study of T cells in Graves' hyperthyroidism and ophthalmopathy. Overall study results and limits: Ophthalmopathy stood apart from stable hyperthyroidism in a 13 V-J model.

Regions amplified from RNA transcripts were the TCR beta CDR3 regions. With the HTBI primer set, the TCR CDR3 went through a first round of RT-PCR. TCRdb analysed the multiplex PCR reads with MiXCR anew, one entry per CDR3 protein. Here the sample spans under 250,000 distinct CDR3 sequences, over 15% being singletons. This clonotype was seen ten or more times. What it binds is not known. Absent ophthalmopathy progression within 18 months defined stable Graves' hyperthyroidism. Orbital computed tomography, thyroid ultrasound, serum thyroxine and TRAb, and clinical symptoms together informed the diagnoses. The sequenced material came from blood. This receptor was taken from a man aged 45 to 65 with Graves' hyperthyroidism.

The CDR3 region has the DNA TGCAGTGCTGAGGAGGGGAACCAAGAGACCCAGTACTTC. Its translation: CSAEEGNQETQYF. This chain connects TRBV20-1 to TRBJ2-5; D might be TRBD2 (6 bases). Germline assignment: CDR1 DFQATT and CDR2 SNEGSKA (reference sequence). The V gene lost 5 bases and the J gene lost 0 bases, with 10 bases spanning the gap. This CDR3 is 13 amino acids long.